One TCR beta chain is described in this entry. Its target is not known. The CDR3 totals 16 residues. CDR1 KGHDR and CDR2 SFDVKD come from the germline V gene. With V trimmed by 4 bases and J by 5 bases, 9 bases remained unmatched. This specimen comes from a study of blood T cells in healthy people across ages. The use of a sample-barcoded 5' primer and a J-beta primer mix characterized a second PCR of roughly 6 to 11 cycles. With 12 random nucleotides, a template-switch adaptor tagged each individual cDNA molecule. TCRdb recomputed calls from the 5' RACE reads with MiXCR, one row per CDR3 protein. The sample carries roughly 1.9 million distinct CDR3 sequences, 35% to 50% recorded once. Findings of the study overall: Both naive CD4+ cell counts and diversity were greater in long-lived donors than in aged donors. The recorded TCR beta diversity per million T cells decreased in a roughly linear manner with age. In the absence of known donor CMV status, changes in expanded clonotypes were possibly confounded.

The clonotype originates from a human donor in good health. The rearrangement joins TRBV24-1 to TRBJ2-3; the match to TRBD2 covers 9 bases. The sample taken for sequencing was blood. The CDR3 DNA reads TGTGCCACCAGTGACTTCAGCGGGGGGCGGGGAGATACGCAGTATTTT. This translates into CATSDFSGGRGDTQYF.